This record covers a single T cell receptor (beta chain). The data belong to a study of patients and donors after allogeneic stem cell transplantation. The germline CDR1 and CDR2 sequences are MGHDK and SYGVNS. V dropped 1 base and J dropped 5; count of bases not matched to a gene: 6. There are 17 residues in the CDR3. TCRdb reprocessed the RT-PCR reads via MiXCR and lists one record per CDR3 protein. Here the sample spans about 400,000 distinct CDR3 sequences, under 20% being singletons. The clonotype comes from a human donor who was either an allogeneic HSCT recipient or a stem cell or donor lymphocyte infusion donor (not recorded which). It is not recorded whose cells these are; they may come from a transplant donor. This chain connects TRBV25-1 to TRBJ2-3, with 13 positions matching TRBD2. The sample comprised blood, either unsorted or a sorted T cell fraction (not recorded which). CDR3 loop: CASSESGLAGDLDTQYF. The DNA for the CDR3 is TGTGCCAGCAGTGAATCCGGACTAGCGGGAGATTTAGATACGCAGTATTTT.